The 18 T cell receptor beta chains listed next were all sequenced from one sample in a study of control samples from healthy donors and cancer patients. Here immunoSEQ multiplex PCR was the method, and the copy in TCRdb shows in-frame clones only, minus some. In the table there are tens of thousands of clones, 82% of which are singletons. The specimen sequenced was blood. The receptors originated from an older woman in good health.

In this sample, this clone turned up a few times. The V gene is TRBV5-1, the J gene TRBJ1-6; TRBD1 aligns across 7 bases. The germline gives CDR1 SGHRS, CDR2 YFSETQ. CDR3 length: 17 residues. After removal of 4 bases from V and 1 base from J, the junction contained 8 bases not matched to a gene. DNA for the CDR3: TGCGCCAGCAGCCAACGACAGGGAGCGTCCTATAATTCACCCCTCCACTTT. Protein product: CASSQRQGASYNSPLHF.

This rearrangement joins TRBV2 to TRBJ1-5; D remains unclear. V lost 4 bases and J 2 bases, leaving 6 bases between the germline ends. CDR1 and CDR2 (germline): SNHLY, FYNNEI. The CDR3 covers 13 residues. The CDR3 DNA follows: TGTGCCAGCAGTGGGGAGGGCAATCAGCCCCAGCATTTT. It codes for CASSGEGNQPQHF.

J is TRBJ1-1 and V is TRBV4-3, with D perhaps TRBD1 (6 bases). The CDR3 sequence is 14 residues long. Trimming cost V 4 bases and J 1 base, with 10 bases left between them. Germline CDR1 and CDR2: LGHNA and YSLEER. CDR3 protein: CASSPQGGNTEAFF. CDR3 DNA: TGCGCCAGCAGCCCACAGGGAGGGAACACTGAAGCTTTCTTT.

This chain uses TRBV23-1 with TRBJ2-3, with a tentative D call TRBD1 (5 bases). TRBV23-1 is filed as an ORF, its function uncertain. The CDR3 spans 15 residues. The V gene lost 4 bases and the J gene lost 5 bases, with 16 bases spanning the gap. CDR3 protein: CASSLGQGEKDTQYF. CDR3 sequence (DNA): TGCGCCAGCAGTCTTGGCCAGGGTGAGAAAGATACGCAGTATTTT.

The CDR3 DNA reads as TGCGCCAGCAGTGAGTCAACAAGACGGAATGAAAAACTGTTTTTT. It translates to CASSESTRRNEKLFF. V gene TRBV10-1 combines with J gene TRBJ1-4, with unresolved D. CDR1 and CDR2 from the germline V gene are WNHNN and SYGVQD (reference sequence). Trimming cost V 0 bases and J 5 bases, with 10 bases left between them. The CDR3 has 15 residues.

The chain employs TRBV6-6 and TRBJ2-5, with 12 bases aligning to TRBD2. Looked up from germline, CDR1 is MNHNY and CDR2 is SVGAGI (reference sequence). Trimming at V came to 8 bases and at J to 2 bases, leaving 6 bases not matched to a gene. The CDR3 spans 15 residues. The CDR3 loop is CASGETSGGQETQYF. The CDR3 nucleotides are TGTGCCAGCGGGGAAACTAGCGGGGGGCAAGAGACCCAGTACTTC.

The sample holds a few counts of this clone. This chain uses TRBV28 with TRBJ1-5, with D possibly TRBD1 on 6 matching bases. Trimming shortened V by 5 bases and J by 6 bases, and 17 bases separated the two germline ends. The CDR3 sequence is 15 residues long. Germline V lookup: CDR1 MDHEN, CDR2 SYDVKM. The CDR3 loop reads CASSPIQGFFQPQHF. The DNA of the CDR3 is TGTGCCAGCAGTCCCATACAGGGTTTCTTTCAGCCCCAGCATTTT.

V gene TRBV27 combines with J gene TRBJ1-4; no clear D gene. Trimming removed 2 bases from V and 3 bases from J, with 7 bases in between. The CDR3 spans 14 residues. Looked up from germline, CDR1 is MNHEY and CDR2 is SMNVEV (reference sequence). In DNA, the CDR3 is TGTGCCAGCAGTTTAGGACTGCCTAATGAAAAACTGTTTTTT. Translated, it gives CASSLGLPNEKLFF. The variable domain in full, with the rest retrieved from reference TRBV27 and TRBJ1-4, is EAQVTQNPRYLITVTGKKLTVTCSQNMNHEYMSWYRQDPGLGLRQIYYSMNVEVTDKGDVPEGYKVSRKEKRNFPLILESPSPNQTSLYFCASSLGLPNEKLFFGSGTQLSVL.

This clone was counted between two and nine times. The chain uses TRBV10-1 and TRBJ2-3; TRBD2 agrees at 7 bases. This CDR3 region has 18 residues. Trimming took 5 bases from V and 1 from J; bases not matched to a gene: 15. Germline values: CDR1 WNHNN, CDR2 SYGVQD (reference sequence). CDR3 amino acids: CASSPRLARRNRTDTQYF. In nucleotides, the CDR3 is TGCGCCAGCAGTCCACGACTAGCACGCCGGAATCGCACAGATACGCAGTATTTT.

The gene calls are TRBV27 and TRBJ2-3; no clear D gene. The CDR3 sequence is 14 residues long. The V and J ends lost 4 bases and 7 bases respectively, with 15 bases between them. Germline V gene data show CDR1 as MNHEY and CDR2 as SMNVEV (reference sequence). CDR3 DNA sequence: TGTGCCAGCAGTTCCGGCCCGTCGTCCCATACGCAGTATTTT. It specifies CASSSGPSSHTQYF.

The CDR3 spells CAISGLAGMETQYF. As DNA, the CDR3 is TGTGCCATCAGTGGACTAGCGGGGATGGAGACCCAGTACTTC. The chain combines TRBV10-3 with TRBJ2-5; 11 bases align to TRBD2. CDR3 size: 14 residues. V shed 4 bases and J 5 bases; nucleotides not matched to a gene: 3. Germline V CDR1 and CDR2: ENHRY, SYGVKD.

The chain is built from TRBV5-6 and TRBJ2-3; 10 nucleotides align to TRBD1. V gave up 2 bases and J gave up 8 bases; unmatched junction bases: 5. Germline V lookup: CDR1 SGHDT, CDR2 YYEEEE. The CDR3 consists of 14 residues. The CDR3 is CASSFGQGVGTQYF. DNA of the CDR3: TGTGCCAGCAGCTTTGGACAGGGGGTTGGTACGCAGTATTTT.

This chain connects TRBV11-2 to TRBJ1-4; maybe TRBD1 (5 bases). V gave up 6 bases and J gave up 1 base, with 15 bases separating them. CDR1 is SGHAT and CDR2 is FQNNGV in the germline V gene. CDR3 size: 16 residues. CDR3 DNA sequence: TGTGCCAGCAGTTTTTCCTGGGGGGGAACTAATGAAAAACTGTTTTTT. Amino acid sequence: CASSFSWGGTNEKLFF.

The CDR3 loop is CASSLDRGDEKLFF. In nucleotides, the CDR3 is TGTGCCAGCAGCTTGGACAGGGGGGATGAAAAACTGTTTTTT. The gene calls are TRBV7-9 and TRBJ1-4; 10 positions agree with TRBD1. V lost 3 bases and J lost 6; bases outside the gene matches: 1. The length of the CDR3 is 14 residues. In germline, CDR1 is SEHNR, CDR2 FQNEAQ (reference sequence).

The CDR3 coding sequence is TGTGCCAGTTGGACTAGCGCTCACAATGAGCAGTTCTTC. Translation gives CASWTSAHNEQFF. This sequence joins TRBV2 and TRBJ2-1; TRBD2 aligns across 9 bases. Germline V CDR1 and CDR2: SNHLY, FYNNEI. J gave up 5 bases and V 9 bases, and 5 bases lay outside the gene matches. This CDR3 has 13 residues.

This sequence joins TRBV5-1 and TRBJ2-3; 8 bases align to TRBD1. Trimming took 4 bases from V and 4 from J; bases not matched to a gene: 11. The CDR3 totals 16 residues. CDR1 and CDR2 (germline): SGHRS, YFSETQ. The CDR3, as DNA: TGCGCCAGCAGCGCAGGACAGGGCGGGCGTGCAGATACGCAGTATTTT. As protein: CASSAGQGGRADTQYF.

V gene TRBV5-6 combines with J gene TRBJ1-1; D is possibly TRBD1 (5 bases). Trimming shortened V by 4 bases and J by 4 bases, and 20 bases separated the two germline ends. This CDR3 is built from 16 residues. From germline, CDR1 is SGHDT and CDR2 YYEEEE. The CDR3 nucleotides read TGTGCCAGCAGCGTATCGATACAAACCGGGGGCACTGAAGCTTTCTTT. Encoded protein: CASSVSIQTGGTEAFF.

The chain combines TRBV28 with TRBJ1-1; tentative D call: TRBD1 (5 bases). Trimming took off 3 bases at V and 10 bases at J, with 15 bases between the two ends. Germline V gives CDR1 MDHEN, CDR2 SYDVKM. This CDR3 is 13 amino acids long. DNA of the CDR3: TGTGCCAGCAGTTTCGAGGCAGGGAATAGAGCTTTCTTT. Translation gives CASSFEAGNRAFF.